A single sample gave rise to the 3 T cell receptor beta chains below, sequenced in a study of blood T cell repertoires in COVID-19. Repertoires were generated with immunoSEQ multiplex PCR, while TCRdb's copy carries only in-frame clones and drops some. The table has roughly 37,000 clones, about three quarters seen once. The sequencing input was peripheral blood. The source of these receptors is a man between 60 and 75 years old with acute or convalescent COVID-19.

This chain uses TRBV5-6 with TRBJ2-7; tentatively, D is TRBD2 (7 bases). V lost 0 bases to trimming and J lost 4 bases, with 11 bases between them. Germline CDR1 is SGHDT and CDR2 is YYEEEE. The CDR3 is 14 residues long. The CDR3 sequence: CASSLEGGRYEQYF. The DNA of the CDR3 is TGTGCCAGCAGCTTGGAGGGGGGGAGGTACGAGCAGTACTTC.

The V gene is TRBV19, the J gene TRBJ1-5; 8 bases line up with TRBD1. The V segment lost 6 bases and the J segment 1 base; nucleotides outside the gene matches: 2. Per the germline V gene, CDR1 is LNHDA and CDR2 is SQIVND (reference sequence). The CDR3 is 14 residues long. The CDR3 here is CASRRQGSNQPQHF. The DNA of the CDR3 is TGTGCCAGTAGAAGACAGGGGAGCAATCAGCCCCAGCATTTT.

This chain joins TRBV24-1 and TRBJ2-3; possibly TRBD1 for D (5 bases). Germline V gene data show CDR1 as KGHDR and CDR2 as SFDVKD. The V end was cut by 4 bases, the J end by 1 base, with 32 bases between. The CDR3 runs to 22 residues. CDR3 region: CATSDPSFPPSGIPVGTDTQYF. CDR3 DNA: TGTGCCACCAGTGACCCCTCTTTCCCTCCATCAGGGATACCTGTGGGCACAGATACGCAGTATTTT.